Given below is one T cell receptor (beta chain) in context. The table came from immunoSEQ multiplex PCR; TCRdb's copy has only in-frame clones and leaves some out. The sample lists around 13,000 clones; 65% to 90% were seen once. The CDR3 contains 15 residues. The germline V gene has CDR1 SNHLY and CDR2 FYNNEI. Trimming at V came to 6 bases and at J to 8 bases, leaving 12 bases not matched to a gene. The data derive from a study of blood T cell repertoires in COVID-19. For the study at large: Donors in the United States, Italy and Spain gave samples during acute or convalescent COVID-19. Sample material is recorded as cDNA or gDNA derived from T cells, B-cell-depleted T cells, or PBMCs.

This receptor was taken from a middle-aged man with active or convalescent COVID-19. The sample was peripheral blood. This chain uses TRBV2 with TRBJ2-1; 8 nucleotides line up with TRBD2. CDR3 loop: CASSPGTRLSHEQFF. The CDR3 nucleotides read TGTGCCAGCAGCCCCGGGACTAGACTTAGCCATGAGCAGTTCTTC.